These 30 T cell receptor beta chains were all obtained from the same sample, sequenced in a study of blood T cell repertoires in COVID-19. Sequenced by immunoSEQ multiplex PCR; TCRdb stores in-frame clones only, minus some. The table includes around 130,000 clones, approximately 80% detected once. Sample: peripheral blood. The source is a human donor in a cohort sampled during active COVID-19.

The CDR3, as DNA: TGTGCCAGCAGCGTAGTAGGCGGGGCTAAGTCCTACGAGCAGTACTTC. Translation gives CASSVVGGAKSYEQYF. V gene TRBV9 combines with J gene TRBJ2-7, with a weak D call TRBD2 (6 bases). The CDR3 loop spans 16 amino acids. Germline-derived CDR1 and CDR2 are SGDLS and YYNGEE. Trimming removed 0 bases from V and 1 base from J, with 14 bases in between.

This chain joins TRBV15 and TRBJ1-2, with a weak D call TRBD1 (6 bases). The CDR3 spans 16 residues. V was trimmed by 0 bases and J by 5 bases, leaving 16 bases between them. From germline, CDR1 is LNHNV and CDR2 YYDKDF (reference sequence). CDR3 sequence reads: CATSRDVGAFRYGYTF. The CDR3 nucleotides read TGTGCCACCAGCAGAGATGTGGGGGCGTTCCGGTATGGCTACACCTTC.

This clone was seen once. This chain connects TRBV6-5 to TRBJ1-1; D gene uncertain. The CDR3 is 12 residues long. V was pared by 10 bases and J by 7 bases, with 16 bases between. CDR1 MNHEY and CDR2 SVGAGI come from the germline V gene. The CDR3: CATVAAIYEAFF. The CDR3 nucleotides read TGTGCCACAGTAGCAGCAATCTATGAAGCTTTCTTT.

This rearrangement joins TRBV5-4 to TRBJ2-2; D is perhaps TRBD2 (5 bases). Per the germline V gene, CDR1 is SGHNT and CDR2 is YYREEE (reference sequence). CDR3 length: 16 residues. V was trimmed by 4 bases and J by 1 base, leaving 14 bases between them. The CDR3 protein is CASSRYLAGNTGELFF. The CDR3 nucleotides are TGTGCCAGCAGCCGCTACCTGGCGGGGAACACCGGGGAGCTGTTTTTT.

The rearrangement joins TRBV5-6 to TRBJ2-3; 7 bases are shared with TRBD1. Germline V gives CDR1 SGHDT, CDR2 YYEEEE. The ends lost 0 bases at V and 8 bases at J; junction bases unmatched: 3. CDR3 length: 13 residues. CDR3 in amino acids: CASSLAAGGTQYF. The CDR3 DNA reads as TGTGCCAGCAGCTTGGCGGCAGGGGGTACGCAGTATTTT.

The chain links TRBV6-6 to TRBJ1-4; no firm D call. Looked up from germline, CDR1 is MNHNY and CDR2 is SVGAGI (reference sequence). Trimming pared 5 bases from V and 4 bases from J, leaving 14 bases between. This CDR3 contains 15 residues. The CDR3 here is CASSVRQSVNEKLFF. The CDR3 DNA reads TGTGCCAGCAGTGTCCGCCAGTCAGTTAATGAAAAACTGTTTTTT.

The CDR3 DNA is TGTGCCAGCAGCCCGACCCCCGGGGGTAATGAAAAACTGTTTTTT. It encodes CASSPTPGGNEKLFF. The J gene is TRBJ1-4, the V gene TRBV3-1 (or the pseudogene TRBV3-2), with a tentative D call TRBD1 (5 bases). This CDR3 has 15 residues. Germline V gene lookup returns CDR1 LGHDT and CDR2 YNNKEL (reference sequence). V gave up 4 bases and J gave up 4 bases, with 13 bases separating them.

This clone came up a few times. CDR3 region: CAISLSGGAANEQFF. DNA of the CDR3: TGTGCCATCAGTCTTAGCGGGGGGGCCGCCAATGAGCAGTTCTTC. The chain couples TRBV10-3 to TRBJ2-1, with 11 bases aligning to TRBD2. Trimming took 5 bases from V and 6 from J; bases not matched to a gene: 6. Germline V gives CDR1 ENHRY, CDR2 SYGVKD. The CDR3 spans 15 residues.

The rearrangement links TRBV14 to TRBJ2-3; a weak D match, TRBD2 (6 bases). The CDR3 runs to 14 residues. Germline V CDR1 and CDR2: SGHDN, FVKESK. V was pared by 4 bases and J by 0 bases, with 8 bases between. The CDR3 DNA sequence: TGTGCCAGCAGCCGGACTACCAGCACAGATACGCAGTATTTT. Amino acids: CASSRTTSTDTQYF.

This chain joins TRBV7-6 and TRBJ1-6; D might be TRBD1 (6 bases). The germline V gene encodes CDR1 SGHVS and CDR2 FNYEAQ. The V gene lost 5 bases and the J gene lost 8 bases, with 10 bases spanning the gap. This CDR3 has 13 residues. This CDR3 reads CASSPGVDSPLHF. Here the CDR3 DNA reads TGTGCCAGCAGCCCAGGGGTTGATTCACCCCTCCACTTT.

This clone was picked up one time. V is TRBV5-1 and J is TRBJ2-1, with 10 bases that match TRBD1. The junction had 9 bases not matched to a gene; V was cut back by 3 bases and J by 9 bases. The CDR3 runs to 15 residues. Germline V gene sequence: CDR1 SGHRS, CDR2 YFSETQ. The CDR3 sequence: CASSSLGTGVSEQFF. CDR3 DNA: TGCGCCAGCAGCTCCCTCGGGACAGGGGTGAGTGAGCAGTTCTTC. The full variable domain, its missing parts supplied by reference TRBV5-1 and TRBJ2-1, is KAGVTQTPRYLIKTRGQQVTLSCSPISGHRSVSWYQQTPGQGLQFLFEYFSETQRNKGNFPGRFSGRQFSNSRSEMNVSTLELGDSALYLCASSSLGTGVSEQFFGPGTRLTVL.

The chain links TRBV7-2 to TRBJ1-1; TRBD1 matches at 7 bases. The CDR3 runs 13 residues. The germline gives CDR1 SGHTA, CDR2 FQGNSA. J gave up 4 bases and V 6 bases, and 5 bases lay outside the gene matches. The CDR3 is CASSPYRGTEAFF. The DNA for the CDR3 is TGTGCCAGCAGTCCCTACAGGGGCACTGAAGCTTTCTTT. Full variable domain (outside the CDR3, taken from reference TRBV7-2 and TRBJ1-1): GAGVSQSPSNKVTEKGKDVELRCDPISGHTALYWYRQSLGQGLEFLIYFQGNSAPDKSGLPSDRFSAERTGGSVSTLTIQRTQQEDSAVYLCASSPYRGTEAFFGQGTRLTVV.

The CDR3 nucleotides are TGTGCCATCAGTGCCCCCCCGGGTGCGAACACCGGGGAGCTGTTTTTT. This codes for CAISAPPGANTGELFF. V usage is TRBV10-3 and J usage is TRBJ2-2; D unresolved. The CDR3 is 16 amino acids. In germline, CDR1 is ENHRY, CDR2 SYGVKD. Between the trimmed V and J ends, which lost 4 bases and 0 bases, there was a span of 12 bases.

This chain joins TRBV6-2 or TRBV6-3 and TRBJ2-1; D possibly corresponds to TRBD1 (5 bases). The CDR3 spans 14 residues. The germline V and J ends were trimmed by 8 bases and 4 bases, with 15 bases remaining between them. The germline V gene encodes CDR1 MNHEY and CDR2 SVGEGT. The CDR3 nucleotides read TGTGCCAGCCGCCCCACAGGCAGATACAATGAGCAGTTCTTC. Residues: CASRPTGRYNEQFF.

This chain connects TRBV27 to TRBJ1-1; a possible D gene is TRBD1 (5 bases). Germline assignment: CDR1 MNHEY and CDR2 SMNVEV (reference sequence). The germline V and J ends were trimmed by 5 bases and 0 bases, with 10 bases remaining between them. There are 14 residues in the CDR3. The CDR3 DNA is TGTGCCAGCAGTCTCTCGACAGTGAACACTGAAGCTTTCTTT. Protein sequence: CASSLSTVNTEAFF.

The genes are TRBV20-1 and TRBJ2-2; D is ambiguous. Germline assignment: CDR1 DFQATT and CDR2 SNEGSKA (reference sequence). Trimming pared 5 bases from V and 4 bases from J, leaving 5 bases between. The CDR3 extends over 11 amino acids. CDR3 DNA sequence: TGCAGTGCTGCTACCACCGGGGAGCTGTTTTTT. It codes for CSAATTGELFF.

The chain recombines TRBV10-3 with TRBJ2-2, with 7 bases identical to TRBD2. Unmatched junction bases numbered 11, after V lost 3 bases and J lost 4 bases. Looked up from germline, CDR1 is ENHRY and CDR2 is SYGVKD. This CDR3 region has 17 residues. The DNA for the CDR3 is TGTGCCATCAGTGACCCCGGAATGCGGGGGTTCACCGGGGAGCTGTTTTTT. This sequence encodes CAISDPGMRGFTGELFF.

V usage is TRBV19 and J usage is TRBJ1-3; D not certain. The germline gives CDR1 LNHDA, CDR2 SQIVND (reference sequence). CDR3 size: 14 residues. V was cut by 7 bases and J by 4 bases, with 14 bases left in between. CDR3 amino acids: CASTDGLYGNTIYF. The CDR3 DNA reads as TGTGCCAGTACCGACGGACTATACGGAAACACCATATATTTT. The variable domain in full, with the rest retrieved from reference TRBV19 and TRBJ1-3, is DGGITQSPKYLFRKEGQNVTLSCEQNLNHDAMYWYRQDPGQGLRLIYYSQIVNDFQKGDIAEGYSVSREKKESFPLTVTSAQKNPTAFYLCASTDGLYGNTIYFGEGSWLTVV.

The chain has TRBV7-8 and TRBJ1-1; 7 positions agree with TRBD1. The V segment lost 6 bases and the J segment 0 bases; nucleotides outside the gene matches: 4. CDR1 SGHVS and CDR2 FQNEAQ come from the germline V gene. The CDR3 runs to 14 residues. Written as DNA, the CDR3 is TGTGCCAGCAGACCCGGGACAGTGAACACTGAAGCTTTCTTT. Its protein product is CASRPGTVNTEAFF.

This chain's CDR3 is CASSLRQGARNTEAFF. The CDR3 region has the DNA TGTGCCAGCAGCTTAAGGCAGGGGGCGCGGAACACTGAAGCTTTCTTT. This chain links TRBV7-2 with TRBJ1-1; 8 bases agree with TRBD1. This CDR3 is 16 amino acids long. Germline-derived CDR1 and CDR2 are SGHTA and FQGNSA. J gave up 1 base and V 2 bases, and 6 bases lay outside the gene matches.

This chain uses TRBV10-2 with TRBJ1-5; possibly TRBD1 for D (6 bases). With 2 bases removed from V and 1 base from J, the gap between germline ends came to 6 bases. CDR1 is WSHSY and CDR2 is SAAADI in the germline V gene. This CDR3 spans 14 amino acids. The CDR3 sequence is CASSEGGSNQPQHF. The CDR3 bases are TGCGCCAGCAGTGAGGGGGGCAGCAATCAGCCCCAGCATTTT.

CDR3 nucleotide sequence: TGTGCCAGCAGCCAAGTTGTCAGCCAAGAGACCCAGTACTTC. Its protein is CASSQVVSQETQYF. This chain links TRBV3-1 (or the pseudogene TRBV3-2) with TRBJ2-5, with no clear D. The CDR3 runs to 14 residues. The germline CDR1 and CDR2 sequences are LGHDT and YNNKEL (reference sequence). The V end lost 1 base, the J end lost 1 base, and 7 bases lay between the germline ends.

This clone appeared a single time. The J gene is TRBJ2-1, the V gene TRBV18; 8 bases agree with TRBD1. The CDR3 totals 16 residues. V was clipped by 3 bases and J by 7 bases; unmatched bases: 11. CDR1 and CDR2 (germline): KGHSH, LQKENI. The CDR3 spells CASSPLDRVPSNEQFF. The CDR3 region has the DNA TGTGCCAGCTCACCCCTGGACAGGGTCCCCTCGAATGAGCAGTTCTTC.

This chain joins TRBV13 and TRBJ2-5; no clear D. V dropped 4 bases and J dropped 4 bases, with 4 bases sitting between them. Germline values: CDR1 PRHDT, CDR2 FYEKMQ (reference sequence). The length of the CDR3 is 11 residues. CDR3 nucleotide sequence: TGTGCCAGCAGCTCCCGAGAGACCCAGTACTTC. This sequence encodes CASSSRETQYF.

The V and J genes are TRBV15 and TRBJ2-6; D uncertain. Trimming stripped 3 bases from V and 1 base from J, with 10 bases between. The germline CDR1 and CDR2 sequences are LNHNV and YYDKDF (reference sequence). The CDR3 contains 16 residues. CDR3 nucleotides: TGTGCCACCAGCAGGCTTCCCCTATCTGGGGCCAACGTCCTGACTTTC. Translating it yields CATSRLPLSGANVLTF.

This clone appeared a single time. The J gene is TRBJ2-3, the V gene TRBV6-2 or TRBV6-3; a weak D match, TRBD2 (6 bases). CDR1 and CDR2 (germline): MNHEY, SVGEGT. Trimming shortened V by 3 bases and J by 2 bases, and 9 bases separated the two germline ends. The length of the CDR3 is 14 residues. This CDR3 is CASSYRRATDTQYF. DNA for the CDR3: TGTGCCAGCAGTTATAGGAGGGCCACAGATACGCAGTATTTT.

The gene calls are TRBV15 and TRBJ2-2; D possibly corresponds to TRBD1 (6 bases). With 0 bases removed from V and 6 bases from J, the gap between germline ends came to 14 bases. Germline V gives CDR1 LNHNV, CDR2 YYDKDF (reference sequence). The CDR3 totals 16 residues. The CDR3 sequence: CATSRDYGRGSGELFF. The CDR3 DNA follows: TGTGCCACCAGCAGAGATTACGGCAGGGGTTCCGGGGAGCTGTTTTTT.

The chain combines TRBV28 with TRBJ2-7, with 8 bases matching TRBD1. The CDR3 sequence is 15 residues long. Germline trimming cut 6 bases from V and 4 bases from J; bases unmatched to any gene: 11. Germline assignment: CDR1 MDHEN and CDR2 SYDVKM. The CDR3 here is CASRGQGKNMYEQYF. CDR3 in DNA: TGTGCCAGCAGAGGACAGGGTAAGAATATGTACGAGCAGTACTTC.

The rearrangement joins TRBV10-2 to TRBJ2-7; possibly TRBD1 for D (5 bases). Trimming took off 6 bases at V and 4 bases at J, with 7 bases between the two ends. Germline CDR1 reads WSHSY; CDR2 reads SAAADI. The CDR3 has 11 residues. The DNA for the CDR3 is TGCGCCAGCAGGGGGCGGTACGAGCAGTACTTC. Amino acids: CASRGRYEQYF.

This chain joins TRBV6-5 and TRBJ2-7; 11 positions match TRBD1. The CDR3 covers 15 residues. The J segment lost 3 bases and the V segment lost 6 bases, leaving 7 bases of the junction unmatched. The germline CDR1 and CDR2 sequences are MNHEY and SVGAGI. The CDR3 DNA sequence: TGTGCCAGCAGCCGCGGCGGGACAGGGGGCTACGAGCAGTACTTC. It encodes CASSRGGTGGYEQYF.